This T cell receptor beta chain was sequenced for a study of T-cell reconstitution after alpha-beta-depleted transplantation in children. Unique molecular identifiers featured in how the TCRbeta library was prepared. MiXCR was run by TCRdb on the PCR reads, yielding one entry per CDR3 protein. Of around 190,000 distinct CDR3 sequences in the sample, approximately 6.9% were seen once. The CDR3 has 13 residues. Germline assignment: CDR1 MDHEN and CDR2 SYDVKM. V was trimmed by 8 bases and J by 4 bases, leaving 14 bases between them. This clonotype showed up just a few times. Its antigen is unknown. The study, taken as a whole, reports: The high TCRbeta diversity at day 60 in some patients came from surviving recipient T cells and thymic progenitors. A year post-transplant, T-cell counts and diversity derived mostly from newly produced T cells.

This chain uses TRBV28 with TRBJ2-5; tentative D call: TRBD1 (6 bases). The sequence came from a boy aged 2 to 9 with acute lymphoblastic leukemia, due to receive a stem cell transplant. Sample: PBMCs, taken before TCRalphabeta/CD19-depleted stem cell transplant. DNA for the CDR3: TGTGCCAGCGCCGGGACAAATGGAGAGACCCAGTACTTC. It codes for CASAGTNGETQYF.